Below, one T cell receptor beta chain is given with its context. Antigen specificity is unknown. Trimming removed 4 bases from V and 2 bases from J, with 11 bases in between. Per germline, CDR1 SQVTM and CDR2 ANQGSEA. The length of the CDR3 is 13 residues. This PCR relied on a set of 60 Vbeta primers and 13 Jbeta primers. Measured with immunoSEQ multiplex PCR; TCRdb has only the in-frame clones, and not every one. Among around 100,000 clones listed, approximately 69% were seen once. The sample belongs to a study of cytomegalovirus exposure and HLA in healthy donors. Study-wide findings and caveats: The classifier, whose performance was assessed in both the original and validation cohorts, reportedly diagnosed cytomegalovirus status with high specificity and sensitivity. DRB1 showed the most TCR associations and HLA-C the fewest in a later analysis, as rates varied by HLA locus.

The chain recombines TRBV29-1 with TRBJ2-5, with D possibly matching TRBD1 (7 bases). Material for sequencing was PBMCs. The clonotype comes from a woman in her forties in good health and CMV-seropositive. CDR3 nucleotide sequence: TGCAGCGTTGTCCCAGGGGGGCAAGAGACCCAGTACTTC. It codes for CSVVPGGQETQYF. Filled out from reference TRBV29-1 and TRBJ2-5, the complete variable domain reads SAVISQKPSRDICQRGTSLTIQCQVDSQVTMMFWYRQQPGQSLTLIATANQGSEATYESGFVIDKFPISRPNLTFSTLTVSNMSPEDSSIYLCSVVPGGQETQYFGPGTRLLVL.